This T cell receptor beta chain is from a study of blood T cell repertoires in COVID-19. In the authors' workflow: For nucleated cells, counts were estimated from reference gene primer amplification. TCRdb's table, derived via immunoSEQ multiplex PCR, lists solely in-frame clones and lacks some. V, J and clone size are those of that table, while D and trimming were read from the DNA. The sample records about 70,000 clones, under 85% being singletons. This clonotype originated in a man aged 70 or older with acute or convalescent COVID-19. Sequencing was done on a sample of peripheral blood.

The CDR3 loop is CASSSALVQYYGYTF. The CDR3 DNA reads TGTGCCAGCAGTTCCGCCCTTGTTCAGTACTATGGCTACACCTTC. V gene TRBV2 combines with J gene TRBJ1-2; no clear D gene. Trimming removed 5 bases at V and 3 bases at J, with 16 bases between. This CDR3 is 15 amino acids long. Germline V gene data show CDR1 as SNHLY and CDR2 as FYNNEI.